This T cell receptor beta chain was identified during a study of T cells in Graves' hyperthyroidism and ophthalmopathy. Study-wide points: Most thyroid clonotypes with frequency above 0.001 were detected in blood.

Germline CDR1 reads LGHDT; CDR2 reads YNNKEL (reference sequence). There are 17 residues in the CDR3. The ends were cut back, 0 bases at V and 2 bases at J, with 17 bases in the middle. On this clonotype: Its antigen is unidentified. A much larger clone lies a single base off, so this may be a read error. It is likely a read error, because the conserved phenylalanine at the end of the CDR3 is missing.

From RNA transcripts, TCR beta CDR3 regions were amplified. TCR CDR3 underwent first-round RT-PCR with the HTBI primer set. TCRdb re-called the multiplex PCR reads through MiXCR, storing one row per CDR3 protein. The table has about 160,000 distinct CDR3 sequences, about 9.4% seen once. The chain links TRBV3-1 to TRBJ2-7; D unresolved. This receptor was obtained from a woman aged 18-29 years with Graves' hyperthyroidism that later progressed to Graves' ophthalmopathy. Sequences were obtained from blood. In DNA form, the CDR3 reads TGTGCCAGCAGCCAAGACCCAGGCTCCCTACATACCTACGAGCAGTACCTC. As protein: CASSQDPGSLHTYEQYL.